This T cell receptor beta chain originates from a study of identical twins. This clonotype was seen many times. Trimming removed 0 bases at V and 1 base at J, with 10 bases between. Germline-derived CDR1 and CDR2 are DFQATT and SNEGSKA (reference sequence). The CDR3 contains 15 residues. Template switching added a universal primer binding site, and final cDNA carried unique molecular identifiers. MiXCR, run by TCRdb on the 5' RACE reads, gives a single entry per CDR3 protein. This table holds some 210,000 distinct CDR3 sequences, around 15% found once. The sample also formed part of further work on T cells expressing NK-cell markers. That report adds: According to the study, TCR beta repertoires originated from sorted CD3+CD56+NKG2C+, CD3+CD56+NKG2C- and CD3+CD56-NKG2C+ T cells. Among a few donors, these clonotypes also ranked first in the CD3+CD56-NKG2C+ fraction.

The sequencing input was CD8+ T cells sorted from blood. This chain joins TRBV20-1 and TRBJ2-1; D is unclear. The clonotype was recovered from a woman in her late teens or twenties in good health. The CDR3 loop is CSARDYGNSYNEQFF. The CDR3 nucleotides read TGCAGTGCTAGAGATTATGGTAATTCCTACAATGAGCAGTTCTTC.